This TCR beta chain stems from a study of T cells expressing NK-cell markers. Study summary: Sequencing of TCR beta repertoires drew on sorted CD3+CD56+NKG2C+, CD3+CD56+NKG2C- and CD3+CD56-NKG2C+ T cells.

Study findings and constraints: About 6 donors had dominant NKG2C+ clonotypes that comprised about 1.0-8% of their CD8+ T cells.

TCRdb reanalyzed the 5' RACE reads, giving one entry per CDR3 protein sequence and no DNA. This table holds 400,000 to 450,000 distinct CDR3 sequences. Germline CDR1 and CDR2: SEHNR and FQNEAQ (reference sequence). The CDR3 sequence is 15 residues long. Comments on this clonotype: Its antigen remains unknown.

The sequenced sample consisted of blood T cells: a sorted CD56 or NKG2C T cell subset, CD4+ or CD8+ T cells, or bulk PBMC T cells (not recorded which). The receptor was isolated from a woman aged 18-70 years in good health. The rearrangement uses TRBV7-9 and TRBJ2-3; there is no DNA to check the TCRdb D call of TRBD2. This CDR3 reads CASSPSGSRADTQYF. Supplemented by reference TRBV7-9 and TRBJ2-3, the full variable domain reads DTGVSQNPRHKITKRGQNVTFRCDPISEHNRLYWYRQTLGQGPEFLTYFQNEAQLEKSRLLSDRFSAERPKGSFSTLEIQRTEQGDSAMYLCASSPSGSRADTQYFGPGTRLTVL.